The rows below give T cell receptor beta chains drawn from one sample of a study of blood T cell repertoires in COVID-19. Some clones are missing from TCRdb's copy, which holds only in-frame ones; the method was immunoSEQ multiplex PCR. The table lists around 200,000 clones, around 86% of them singletons. Sequenced input: peripheral blood. These receptors all come from a man aged 35 to 55 with acute or convalescent COVID-19. CDR3s include the opening cysteine and the closing phenylalanine or tryptophan. D genes are given only for firm matches. Clone size is given for some rows only: seen once, a few or many times, or a class if the clone is expanded.

J,V,D,length,size,DNA,CDR3
TRBJ2-3,TRBV18,-,15,-,TGTGCCAGCTCACCCGTACCCCTAAGCACAGATACGCAGTATTTT,CASSPVPLSTDTQYF
TRBJ1-5,TRBV12-3/TRBV12-4,-,13,-,TGTGCCAGCAGCCAGAATGCAATCAAGCCCCAGCATTTT,CASSQNAIKPQHF
TRBJ2-3,TRBV27,TRBD2,14,-,TGTGCCAGCAGCCCCGGGAGGGGTACAGATACGCAGTATTTT,CASSPGRGTDTQYF
TRBJ1-5,TRBV2,TRBD1,14,-,TGTGCCAGCAGTGAAACCAGGGGGAGTCAGCCCCAGCATTTT,CASSETRGSQPQHF
TRBJ1-2,TRBV6-5,-,11,-,TGTGCCAGCACCCCGACAGGCGGCTACACCTTC,CASTPTGGYTF
TRBJ1-5,TRBV6-5,-,12,-,TGTGCCAGTCAGTATAGCAATCAGCCCCAGCATTTT,CASQYSNQPQHF
TRBJ1-1,TRBV27,TRBD1,16,-,TGTGCCAGCAGTTCGCTACGGACAGGGGGCATGACTGAAGCTTTCTTT,CASSSLRTGGMTEAFF
TRBJ1-2,TRBV12-3/TRBV12-4,-,13,-,TGTGCCAGCAGTTCAGGGCCGAACTATGGCTACACCTTC,CASSSGPNYGYTF
TRBJ2-7,TRBV21-1,-,18,-,TGTGCCAGCAGCAAATGGGGGGGGACAGGGGTTTTTAGCTGCGAGCAGTACTTC,CASSKWGGTGVFSCEQYF
TRBJ1-1,TRBV9,-,15,once,TGTGCCAGCAGCGTAGCTCTAGGGGTGAACACTGAAGCTTTCTTT,CASSVALGVNTEAFF
TRBJ2-7,TRBV20-1,-,17,-,TGCAGTGCTAGTCCCCAAGCTTGGACGGGGAGCTCCTACGAGCAGTACTTC,CSASPQAWTGSSYEQYF
TRBJ1-2,TRBV7-2,-,17,once,TGTGCCAGCAGCCCCTGGGGCAGGGCGTTTGGGCTGTATGGCTACACCTTC,CASSPWGRAFGLYGYTF
TRBJ1-4,TRBV2,-,13,-,TGTGCCAGCACGGAACGGGCTAATGAAAAACTGTTTTTT,CASTERANEKLFF
TRBJ2-7,TRBV21-1,-,13,-,TGTGCCAGCAACAAGGGGACAACCTACGAGCAGTACTTC,CASNKGTTYEQYF
TRBJ2-2,TRBV7-9,TRBD2,18,-,TGTGCCAGCAGCACAGGGACTAGCGGGGGTACGGGGACCGGGGAGCTGTTTTTT,CASSTGTSGGTGTGELFF
TRBJ1-4,TRBV7-9,TRBD1,15,-,TGTGCCAGCAGCTCACTGACAGGGGAAAGTGAAAAACTGTTTTTT,CASSSLTGESEKLFF
TRBJ2-1,TRBV18,TRBD2,12,-,TGTGCCAGCTCACCGGGACTAGCGGCTCAGTTCTTC,CASSPGLAAQFF
TRBJ1-1,TRBV27,-,15,-,TGTGCCAGCAGTTTATTGCGGACACCGAACACTGAAGCTTTCTTT,CASSLLRTPNTEAFF
TRBJ2-2,TRBV14,-,16,-,TGTGCCAGCAGCCAAATCGAGGGGGCGAACACCGGGGAGCTGTTTTTT,CASSQIEGANTGELFF
TRBJ1-2,TRBV5-1,-,13,-,TGCGCCAGCAGCCCACCGGGGATTGGTGGCTACACCTTC,CASSPPGIGGYTF
TRBJ1-1,TRBV5-6,-,16,-,TGTGCCAGCAGCTTGGAGAGTTTTTGGAGGAACACTGAAGCTTTCTTT,CASSLESFWRNTEAFF
TRBJ2-5,TRBV19,-,13,-,TGTGCCAGTAGTCCGAGGGTGCAAGAGACCCAGTACTTC,CASSPRVQETQYF
TRBJ2-2,TRBV19,TRBD1,14,few,TGTGCCAGTAGTTCCACAGGGGGCACCGGGGAGCTGTTTTTT,CASSSTGGTGELFF
TRBJ1-2,TRBV19,-,13,-,TGTGCCAGTAGTACCCAGGGGCACTATGGCTACACCTTC,CASSTQGHYGYTF
TRBJ2-3,TRBV7-3,-,14,-,TGTGCCAGCAGACTTTCGGACTTAACAGATACGCAGTATTTT,CASRLSDLTDTQYF
TRBJ2-6,TRBV4-2,-,17,once,TGTGCCAGCAGCCAGGCCGACACGATCTCTGGGGCCAACGTCCTGACTTTC,CASSQADTISGANVLTF
TRBJ2-2,TRBV5-5,TRBD1,15,-,TGTGCCAGCACGCCCGGGACAGGGAGGGGCGGGGAGCTGTTTTTT,CASTPGTGRGGELFF
TRBJ2-3,TRBV9,TRBD2,18,-,TGTGCCAGCGGATACCCTCGGACTAGCGGGGGGAGCACAGATACGCAGTATTTT,CASGYPRTSGGSTDTQYF
TRBJ2-7,TRBV28,-,13,once,TGTGCCAGCAGTTTGGGGGCTTCCTACGAGCAGTACTTC,CASSLGASYEQYF
TRBJ2-7,TRBV4-2,-,13,-,TGTGCCAGCAGCCAAGATCGGGGAAACGAGCAGTACTTC,CASSQDRGNEQYF
TRBJ2-7,TRBV7-6,TRBD2,18,-,TGTGCCAGCAGCTTAGAGGTTCCCGGGACTAGCGGGGGACGCGAGCAGTACTTC,CASSLEVPGTSGGREQYF
TRBJ2-3,TRBV10-2,-,12,-,TGCGCCAGCATGAGAGCGGAAGATACGCAGTATTTT,CASMRAEDTQYF
TRBJ2-5,TRBV24-1,-,12,-,TGTGCCACCAGTGACCGTAAAGAGACCCAGTACTTC,CATSDRKETQYF
TRBJ2-2,TRBV18,-,18,-,TGTGCCAGCTCACCCATCGGCAGGGGAGCTAGAGACACCGGGGAGCTGTTTTTT,CASSPIGRGARDTGELFF
TRBJ1-3,TRBV28,-,14,-,TGTGCCAGCAGTCCTATCCCGACTGGAAACACCATATATTTT,CASSPIPTGNTIYF
TRBJ2-7,TRBV5-5,-,14,-,TGTGCCAGCAGCAGTACCGGGGTCTCCTACGAGCAGTACTTC,CASSSTGVSYEQYF
TRBJ1-2,TRBV28,-,15,-,TGTGCCAGCACGTATGCAGGGGCCCCTAACTATGGCTACACCTTC,CASTYAGAPNYGYTF
TRBJ2-5,TRBV5-1,-,14,-,TGCGCCAGCAGCTTCCAGGGGTTGGGAGAGACCCAGTACTTC,CASSFQGLGETQYF
TRBJ1-1,TRBV15,TRBD1,16,-,TGTGCCACCAGCAGACGAACCGGGACAGGGCTGACTGAAGCTTTCTTT,CATSRRTGTGLTEAFF
TRBJ1-2,TRBV12-3/TRBV12-4,TRBD1,13,-,TGTGCCAGCAGTCCCGGACAGGGTGGAGGCTACACCTTC,CASSPGQGGGYTF
TRBJ2-5,TRBV7-9,TRBD2,16,once,TGTGCCAGCAGCTTAGCTCGACTAGCGGGTCTCGAGACCCAGTACTTC,CASSLARLAGLETQYF
TRBJ1-6,TRBV15,-,16,-,TGTGCCACCAGCAGAGATCTTGGAGAGGGGGATTCACCCCTCCACTTT,CATSRDLGEGDSPLHF
TRBJ2-2,TRBV5-1,TRBD2,15,-,TGCGCCAGCGCACTAGCGGGGCCTTACACCGGGGAGCTGTTTTTT,CASALAGPYTGELFF
TRBJ2-1,TRBV27,TRBD2,15,-,TGTGCCAGCAGTTTCGCCGCGGGGGGGCCATATGAGCAGTTCTTC,CASSFAAGGPYEQFF
TRBJ1-2,TRBV30,-,12,-,TGTGCCTGGACCCCGGGGGGGTATGGCTACACCTTC,CAWTPGGYGYTF
TRBJ2-7,TRBV7-2,-,16,-,TGTGCCAGCAGCTTAGTCGGAACGGGAGCCTCCTACGAGCAGTACTTC,CASSLVGTGASYEQYF